This T cell receptor beta chain was identified during a study of cytomegalovirus exposure and HLA in healthy donors. V was trimmed by 2 bases and J by 6 bases, leaving 8 bases between them. CDR3 size: 12 residues. CDR1 and CDR2 (germline): MNHEY, SVGAGI. PCR employed 60 Vbeta and 13 Jbeta primers. The method was immunoSEQ multiplex PCR; TCRdb's version includes in-frame clones alone and lacks a portion of them. The sample shows around 160,000 clones, approximately 70% of them seen only once. Note on this clone: Its specificity is unknown.

Donors had nominal health at sampling but likely had unrecorded immune exposures. Study-level results: Clonal expansion, a later analysis showed, was greater in HLA-associated TCR beta chains than in equally common others.

The sequence derives from a middle-aged woman in good health and CMV-seropositive. This chain uses TRBV6-5 with TRBJ2-7; D remains ambiguous. The sample consisted of PBMCs. For the CDR3, the DNA is TGTGCCAGCAGTTACCTCAATAGCGAGCAGTACTTC. As protein: CASSYLNSEQYF.